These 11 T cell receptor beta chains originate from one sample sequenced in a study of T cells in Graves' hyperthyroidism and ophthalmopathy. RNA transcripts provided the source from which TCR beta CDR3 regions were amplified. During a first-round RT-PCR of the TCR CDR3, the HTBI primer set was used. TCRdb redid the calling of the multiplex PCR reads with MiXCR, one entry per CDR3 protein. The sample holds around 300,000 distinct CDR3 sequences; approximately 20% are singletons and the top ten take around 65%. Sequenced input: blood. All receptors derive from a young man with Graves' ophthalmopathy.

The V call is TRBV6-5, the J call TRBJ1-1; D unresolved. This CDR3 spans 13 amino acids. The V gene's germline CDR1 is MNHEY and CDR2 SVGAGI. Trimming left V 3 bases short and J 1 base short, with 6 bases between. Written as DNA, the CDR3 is TGTGCCAGCAGTTATGATGGGAACACTGAAGCTTTCTTT. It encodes CASSYDGNTEAFF.

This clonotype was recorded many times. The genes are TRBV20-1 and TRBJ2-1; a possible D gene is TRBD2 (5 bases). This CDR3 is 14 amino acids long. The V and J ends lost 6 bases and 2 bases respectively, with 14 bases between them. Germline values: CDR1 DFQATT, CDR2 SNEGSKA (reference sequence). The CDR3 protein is CSAARPGTYNEQFF. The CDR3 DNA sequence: TGCAGTGCGGCCCGACCCGGGACCTACAATGAGCAGTTCTTC.

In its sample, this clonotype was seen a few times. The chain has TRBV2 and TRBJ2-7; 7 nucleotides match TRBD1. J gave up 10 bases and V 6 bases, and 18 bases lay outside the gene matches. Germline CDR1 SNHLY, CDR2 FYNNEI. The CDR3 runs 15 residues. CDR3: CASRTQGRVFIEQYF. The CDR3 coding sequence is TGTGCCAGCAGGACACAGGGGCGGGTATTCATCGAACAGTACTTC.

CDR3 DNA sequence: TGCAGTGCTGCTACTAGCGGGAGGGCCTACGAGCAGTACTTC. Amino acid sequence: CSAATSGRAYEQYF. The rearrangement joins TRBV20-1 to TRBJ2-7; 13 nucleotides agree with TRBD2. The CDR3 covers 14 residues. Trimming cost V 5 bases and J 2 bases; bases outside gene matches: 3. Germline V lookup: CDR1 DFQATT, CDR2 SNEGSKA (reference sequence).

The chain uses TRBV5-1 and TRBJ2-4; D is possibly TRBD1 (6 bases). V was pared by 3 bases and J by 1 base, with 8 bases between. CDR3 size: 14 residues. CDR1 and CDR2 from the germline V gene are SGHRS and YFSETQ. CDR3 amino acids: CASSYRDAKNIQYF. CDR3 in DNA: TGCGCCAGCAGCTACAGGGATGCCAAAAACATTCAGTACTTC.

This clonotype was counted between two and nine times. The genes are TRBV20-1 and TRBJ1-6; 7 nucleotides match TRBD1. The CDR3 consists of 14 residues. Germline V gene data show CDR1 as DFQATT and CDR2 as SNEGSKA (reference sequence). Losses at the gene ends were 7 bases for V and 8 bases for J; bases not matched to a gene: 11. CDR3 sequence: CSVKGGTADSPLHF. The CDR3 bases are TGCAGTGTCAAGGGGGGGACAGCCGATTCACCCCTCCACTTT.

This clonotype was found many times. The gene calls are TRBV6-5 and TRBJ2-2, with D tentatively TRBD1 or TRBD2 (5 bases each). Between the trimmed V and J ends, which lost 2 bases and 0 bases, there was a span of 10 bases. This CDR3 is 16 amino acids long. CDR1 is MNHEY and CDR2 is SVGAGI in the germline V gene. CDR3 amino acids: CASSYRDPANTGELFF. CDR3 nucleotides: TGTGCCAGCAGTTACAGGGACCCCGCGAACACCGGGGAGCTGTTTTTT.

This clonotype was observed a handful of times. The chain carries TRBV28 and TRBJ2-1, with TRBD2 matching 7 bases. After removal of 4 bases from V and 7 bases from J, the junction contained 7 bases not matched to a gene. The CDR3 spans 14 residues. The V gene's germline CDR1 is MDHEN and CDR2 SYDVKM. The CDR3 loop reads CASSWVSGWNEQFF. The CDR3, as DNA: TGTGCCAGCAGTTGGGTTAGCGGGTGGAATGAGCAGTTCTTC.

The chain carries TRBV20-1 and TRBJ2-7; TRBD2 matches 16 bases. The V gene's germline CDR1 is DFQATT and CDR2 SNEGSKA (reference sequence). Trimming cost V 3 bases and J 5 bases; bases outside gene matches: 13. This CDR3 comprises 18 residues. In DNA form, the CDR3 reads TGCAGTGCTAGGATCCCGGCGGGACTAGCGGGAGGGCCCCACGAGCAGTACTTC. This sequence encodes CSARIPAGLAGGPHEQYF.

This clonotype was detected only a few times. CDR3 sequence (DNA): TGTGCCAGCAGCCAGATTGGGGGACTAGCTGGTAGGGAGCAGTTCTTC. Protein sequence: CASSQIGGLAGREQFF. The gene calls are TRBV3-1 and TRBJ2-1; 9 nucleotides line up with TRBD2. The ends lost 3 bases at V and 10 bases at J; junction bases unmatched: 13. Germline CDR1 and CDR2: LGHDT and YNNKEL (reference sequence). The CDR3 is 16 amino acids.

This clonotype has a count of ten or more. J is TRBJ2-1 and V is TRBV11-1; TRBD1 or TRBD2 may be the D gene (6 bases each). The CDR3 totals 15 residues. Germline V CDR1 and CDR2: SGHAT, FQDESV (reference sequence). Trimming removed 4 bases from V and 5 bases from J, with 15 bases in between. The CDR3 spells CASSYTRGANNEQFF. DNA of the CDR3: TGTGCCAGCAGCTATACTAGGGGGGCGAACAATGAGCAGTTCTTC.